This T cell receptor (beta chain) was identified in a study of tumor and adjacent non-tumor tissue in lung cancer. The wider study: Patients comprised eleven to twelve adenocarcinoma, a couple of squamous cell carcinoma and 1 small cell lung cancer.

RNA was extracted from bulk tissue without any cell sorting. TCRbeta libraries were built with three rounds of nested PCR, modified from ARM-PCR. TCRdb re-called the multiplex PCR reads through MiXCR, storing one row per CDR3 protein. The sample has 120,000 or so distinct CDR3 sequences, about 66% seen once. Points from the study as a whole: Significantly higher TCR diversity was found in tumor than normal lung.

This CDR3 is 13 amino acids long. Germline CDR1 is DFQATT and CDR2 is SNEGSKA (reference sequence). Germline trimming cut 7 bases from V and 4 bases from J; bases unmatched to any gene: 8. Of note for this clonotype: As yet, its antigen is unknown. A clone one base away is much larger, so this may be a read error.

The sequenced material came from lung tumor tissue. This TCR was sampled from a man younger than 40 with non-small cell lung cancer. The V gene is TRBV20-1, the J gene TRBJ1-1; 8 bases match TRBD1. The CDR3, as DNA: TGCAGTGGGAGGGACAGGCAGAGCACTGAAGCTTTCTTT. It encodes CSGRDRQSTEAFF.